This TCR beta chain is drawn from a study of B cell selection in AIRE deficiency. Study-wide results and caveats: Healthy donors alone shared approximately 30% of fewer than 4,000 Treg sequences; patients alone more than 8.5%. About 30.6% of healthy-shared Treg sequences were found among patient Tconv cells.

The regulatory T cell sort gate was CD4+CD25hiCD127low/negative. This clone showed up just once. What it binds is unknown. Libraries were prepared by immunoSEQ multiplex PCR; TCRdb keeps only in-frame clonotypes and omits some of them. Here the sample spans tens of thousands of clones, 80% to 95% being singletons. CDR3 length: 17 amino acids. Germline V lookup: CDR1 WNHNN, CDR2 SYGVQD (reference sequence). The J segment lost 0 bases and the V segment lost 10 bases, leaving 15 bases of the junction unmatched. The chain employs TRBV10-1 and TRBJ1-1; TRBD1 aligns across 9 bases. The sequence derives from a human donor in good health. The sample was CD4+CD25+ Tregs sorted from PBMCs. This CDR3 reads CATANIWDREVNTEAFF. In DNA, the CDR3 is TGCGCCACCGCTAATATATGGGACAGGGAGGTGAACACTGAAGCTTTCTTT.